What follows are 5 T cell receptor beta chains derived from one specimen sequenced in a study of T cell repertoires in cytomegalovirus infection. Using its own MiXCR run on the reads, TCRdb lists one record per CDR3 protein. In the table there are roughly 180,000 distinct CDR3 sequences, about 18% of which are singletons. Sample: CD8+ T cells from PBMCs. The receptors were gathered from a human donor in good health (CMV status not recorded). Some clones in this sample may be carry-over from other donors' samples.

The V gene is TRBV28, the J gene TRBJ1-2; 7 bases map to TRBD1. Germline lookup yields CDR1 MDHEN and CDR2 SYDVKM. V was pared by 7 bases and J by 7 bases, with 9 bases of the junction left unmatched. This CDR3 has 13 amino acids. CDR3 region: CASTQGGAGGYTF. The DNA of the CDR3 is TGTGCCAGCACCCAGGGGGGGGCTGGTGGCTACACCTTC.

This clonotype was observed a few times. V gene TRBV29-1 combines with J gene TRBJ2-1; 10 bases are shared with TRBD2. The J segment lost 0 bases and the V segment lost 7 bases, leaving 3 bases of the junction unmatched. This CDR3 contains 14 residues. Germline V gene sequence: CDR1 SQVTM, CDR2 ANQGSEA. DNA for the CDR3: TGCAGCGCCGTAGCGGGGGGCTCCTACAATGAGCAGTTCTTC. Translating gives CSAVAGGSYNEQFF.

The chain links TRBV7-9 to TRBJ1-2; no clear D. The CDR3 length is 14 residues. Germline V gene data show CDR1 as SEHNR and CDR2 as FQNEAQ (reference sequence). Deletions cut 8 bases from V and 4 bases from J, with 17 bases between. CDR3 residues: CASFVLGAPYGYTF. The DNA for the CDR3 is TGTGCCAGCTTCGTGTTAGGAGCTCCCTATGGCTACACCTTC.

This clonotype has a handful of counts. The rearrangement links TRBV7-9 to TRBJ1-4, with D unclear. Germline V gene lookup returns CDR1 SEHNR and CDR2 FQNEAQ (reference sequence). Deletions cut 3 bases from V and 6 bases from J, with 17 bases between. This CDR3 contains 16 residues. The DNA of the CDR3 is TGTGCCAGCAGCTTCAGTGGGAGTTCGTTAGATGAAAAACTGTTTTTT. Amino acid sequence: CASSFSGSSLDEKLFF.

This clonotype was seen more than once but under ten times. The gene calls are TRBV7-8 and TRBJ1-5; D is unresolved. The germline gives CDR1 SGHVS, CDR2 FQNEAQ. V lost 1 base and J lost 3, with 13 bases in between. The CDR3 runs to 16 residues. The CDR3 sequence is CASSLEPGNDNQPQHF. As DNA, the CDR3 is TGTGCCAGCAGCTTAGAGCCCGGGAATGACAATCAGCCCCAGCATTTT.